This T cell receptor beta chain appears in the sequencing data of a study of breast tumors, draining lymph nodes, adjacent tissues. The lymph nodes were axillary draining lymph nodes from breast cancer patients. General study findings and limits: Luminal-like breast cancer showed significantly greater tumor-nontumor repertoire similarity than basal-like breast cancer did. The data were judged consistent with most tumor T cells coming from lymph node and expanding in tumor. Tumor repertoires ranked between lymph nodes and nontumor tissue in diversity, with V and J gene preferences.

This clonotype was observed many times. The antigen is not known. V was clipped by 0 bases and J by 5 bases; unmatched bases: 9. The CDR3 is made up of 18 amino acids. Germline-derived CDR1 and CDR2 are SGDLS and YYNGEE. Via MiXCR, TCRdb re-called the multiplex PCR reads, giving one row per CDR3 protein. This table holds approximately 250,000 distinct CDR3 sequences, nearly 35% found once. The sample taken for sequencing was axillary lymph node tissue. This TCR was recovered from a female donor with breast cancer. Some clones in this sample may be carry-over from other donors' samples. V gene TRBV9 combines with J gene TRBJ2-2, with TRBD1 identical over 11 bases. CDR3 in DNA: TGTGCCAGCAGCGTAGGGTGGCACGGGACAGGGGGAACCGGGGAGCTGTTTTTT. Encoded protein: CASSVGWHGTGGTGELFF.